This T cell receptor (beta chain) is drawn from a study of metastatic and nonmetastatic thyroid tumors. Overall study context: Malignant and benign thyroid patients had repertoires compared in peripheral blood and tumor or nodule tissue. Study findings and constraints: Compared with benign nodules, malignant thyroid tumors were reported to have significantly higher TCR beta diversity in both blood and tumor.

Authors' data handling: A papillary thyroid cancer distant-metastasis classifier was built from CDR3 differences across clinicopathological groups. TCRdb reprocessed the PCR reads via MiXCR. TCRdb's processing, not the authors', yielded these V and J calls. This table has approximately 35,000 clones, roughly a tenth appearing once. Each patient came to thyroid surgery without any prior treatment (of any kind). V gave up 3 bases and J gave up 1 base, with 7 bases separating them. The germline CDR1 and CDR2 sequences are SGHNT and YENEEA. The CDR3 is 14 residues long. This clone occurred many times. Its specificity is unknown.

The receptor was derived from a female donor with papillary thyroid cancer or a benign thyroid nodule (not recorded which). Some clones in this sample may be carry-over from other donors' samples. This chain links TRBV11-3 with TRBJ1-5, with a tentative D call TRBD1 (5 bases). The sequenced sample was blood. The CDR3 here is CASSLKGSNQPQHF. The DNA for the CDR3 is TGTGCCAGCAGCTTGAAGGGGAGCAATCAGCCCCAGCATTTT.